One and the same sample provided the 12 T cell receptor beta chains below, sequenced in a study of shared clonotypes between healthy human individuals. Naive CD8 populations comprised CD45RO-negative cells positively selected for CCR7, excluding terminally differentiated effector memory CD45RA+ cells. The protocol was immunoSEQ multiplex PCR, while the TCRdb copy is restricted to in-frame clones and leaves out a portion. The table includes millions of clones, more than 85% detected once. The source material was naive CD8+ T cells from PBMCs. The receptors derive from a man younger than 35 in good health. Some clones in this sample may be carry-over from other donors' samples.

The CDR3 reads CASSSTGTGSSGEQYF. In DNA, the CDR3 is TGTGCCAGCAGTAGCACCGGGACAGGGAGCTCTGGGGAGCAGTACTTC. V gene TRBV6-6 combines with J gene TRBJ2-7; 9 nucleotides match TRBD1. The V gene end was trimmed by 5 bases and the J gene end by 7 bases; junction bases not matched to a gene: 15. The CDR3 sequence is 16 residues long. Looked up from germline, CDR1 is MNHNY and CDR2 is SVGAGI (reference sequence).

The chain combines TRBV4-1 with TRBJ2-5, with 7 bases aligning to TRBD1. Trimming took 3 bases from V and 0 from J; bases not matched to a gene: 7. CDR1 MGHRA and CDR2 YSYEKL come from the germline V gene. This CDR3 contains 16 residues. CDR3 DNA sequence: TGCGCCAGCAGCCAGTCCGCCGGGACAGACCAAGAGACCCAGTACTTC. Translation gives CASSQSAGTDQETQYF.

V usage is TRBV5-4 and J usage is TRBJ2-7; 9 positions agree with TRBD2. Germline CDR1 SGHNT, CDR2 YYREEE (reference sequence). The CDR3 extends over 18 amino acids. Trimming cost V 3 bases and J 3 bases; bases outside gene matches: 16. CDR3 residues: CASSWIGAGGTGVYEQYF. The CDR3 DNA reads TGTGCCAGCAGCTGGATCGGAGCGGGAGGCACCGGGGTCTACGAGCAGTACTTC. Based on the CDR3 plus reference TRBV5-4 and TRBJ2-7, the full variable domain is ETGVTQSPTHLIKTRGQQVTLRCSSQSGHNTVSWYQQALGQGPQFIFQYYREEENGRGNFPPRFSGLQFPNYSSELNVNALELDDSALYLCASSWIGAGGTGVYEQYFGPGTRLTVT.

The chain carries TRBV6-8 and TRBJ2-7; the match to TRBD1 covers 9 bases. The junction had 4 bases not matched to a gene; V was cut back by 6 bases and J by 4 bases. The CDR3 spans 13 residues. Germline assignment: CDR1 MNHGY and CDR2 SAAAGT. The CDR3 nucleotides read TGTGCCAGCAGATTCGGACAGGGGTACGAGCAGTACTTC. Amino acid sequence: CASRFGQGYEQYF.

The CDR3 DNA reads TGCGCCAGCAGCTTGGTGGGCGGGATTGTCCCCAATGAGCAGTTCTTC. Translation gives CASSLVGGIVPNEQFF. The V call is TRBV4-1, the J call TRBJ2-1, with D perhaps matching TRBD2 (6 bases). This CDR3 is built from 16 residues. Trimming left V 5 bases short and J 6 bases short, with 20 bases between. The V gene's germline CDR1 is MGHRA and CDR2 YSYEKL.

J is TRBJ1-2 and V is TRBV27; D is unclear. V lost 8 bases to trimming and J lost 5 bases, with 18 bases between them. Per germline, CDR1 MNHEY and CDR2 SMNVEV (reference sequence). The CDR3 loop spans 14 amino acids. The CDR3 sequence: CASGTEGLFYGYTF. In DNA, the CDR3 is TGTGCCAGCGGCACCGAGGGCCTTTTTTATGGCTACACCTTC.

The chain uses TRBV7-2 and TRBJ1-1; 8 positions agree with TRBD1. The CDR3 has 15 residues. In germline, CDR1 is SGHTA, CDR2 FQGNSA. After removal of 2 bases from V and 5 bases from J, the junction contained 7 bases not matched to a gene. CDR3 residues: CASSLLQGAKTEAFF. DNA for the CDR3: TGTGCCAGCAGCTTATTGCAGGGGGCTAAGACTGAAGCTTTCTTT.

This sequence joins TRBV27 and TRBJ2-1, with a weak D call TRBD1 (5 bases). The CDR3 contains 15 residues. V dropped 2 bases and J dropped 3 bases, with 11 bases sitting between them. Germline CDR1 and CDR2: MNHEY and SMNVEV (reference sequence). The CDR3 nucleotides are TGTGCCAGCAGTTTAGGACAATCTCTCTACAATGAGCAGTTCTTC. Translated: CASSLGQSLYNEQFF.

The V and J genes are TRBV27 and TRBJ1-5, with TRBD1 matching over 7 bases. V gave up 6 bases and J gave up 3 bases; unmatched junction bases: 5. CDR3 length: 14 residues. Germline CDR1 is MNHEY and CDR2 is SMNVEV (reference sequence). The CDR3 DNA follows: TGTGCCAGCAGCTACGGACAGGTCAATCAGCCCCAGCATTTT. Translation: CASSYGQVNQPQHF.

V and J are TRBV28 and TRBJ2-3, with 10 positions matching TRBD1. The germline V gene has CDR1 MDHEN and CDR2 SYDVKM. Trimming cost V 3 bases and J 7 bases; bases outside gene matches: 4. The CDR3 has 14 amino acids. CDR3 in DNA: TGTGCCAGCAGTTTGGGCGACAGGGGGCATACGCAGTATTTT. Amino acids: CASSLGDRGHTQYF.

The chain is built from TRBV7-6 and TRBJ2-1, with TRBD2 matching 7 bases. J lost 6 bases, V lost 1 base, and 0 bases had no gene match. The CDR3 runs 13 residues. CDR1 and CDR2 from the germline V gene are SGHVS and FNYEAQ. The CDR3 DNA reads TGTGCCAGCAGCTTAGGGGAGGGCAATGAGCAGTTCTTC. As protein: CASSLGEGNEQFF.

Comments on this clone: The sample contains more than one DNA sequence encoding this CDR3. The chain recombines TRBV9 with TRBJ2-7, with D perhaps matching TRBD1 or TRBD2 (5 bases each). Germline CDR1 reads SGDLS; CDR2 reads YYNGEE. V lost 0 bases to trimming and J lost 2 bases, with 9 bases between them. This CDR3 region has 14 residues. Written as DNA, the CDR3 is TGTGCCAGCAGCGTAGGAGGGGAAACCTACGAGCAGTACTTC. The encoded protein is CASSVGGETYEQYF.